Below, one TCR beta chain is given with its context. This entry is derived from a study of cytomegalovirus exposure and HLA in healthy donors. CDR3 length: 15 amino acids. V was clipped by 4 bases and J by 4 bases, with 13 bases between them. The germline CDR1 and CDR2 sequences are MDHEN and SYDVKM. Vbeta (60) and Jbeta (13) primers were used in the PCR. This table comes from immunoSEQ multiplex PCR, and its TCRdb copy is limited to in-frame clones, with some not included. The sample has approximately 130,000 clones, around 77% seen once. The V gene is TRBV28, the J gene TRBJ1-4, with D possibly matching TRBD1 (6 bases). Sequencing was performed on PBMCs. This receptor was taken from a middle-aged man in good health and CMV-seronegative. Here the CDR3 DNA reads TGTGCCAGCAGTTCACAGGGTGGAGGTAATGAAAAACTGTTTTTT. Encoded protein: CASSSQGGGNEKLFF. The whole variable domain, remainder taken from reference TRBV28 and TRBJ1-4, is DVKVTQSSRYLVKRTGEKVFLECVQDMDHENMFWYRQDPGLGLRLIYFSYDVKMKEKGDIPEGYSVSREKKERFSLILESASTNQTSMYLCASSSQGGGNEKLFFGSGTQLSVL.